This T cell receptor (beta chain) was recovered during a study of technical replicates of blood from a handful of donors. The germline gives CDR1 SGHKS, CDR2 YYEKEE (reference sequence). The V and J ends lost 2 bases and 0 bases, in that order; junction bases with no gene match: 8. This CDR3 spans 18 amino acids. Clones were sequenced by immunoSEQ multiplex PCR, and TCRdb holds only the in-frame ones, with some missing. Found here are 80,000 or so clones, over 75% of them singletons; the top ten hold 3% to 4.5%. The V gene is TRBV5-5, the J gene TRBJ2-6; 7 nucleotides line up with TRBD1. The sequenced material came from PBMCs. The sequence was obtained from a human donor in good health. Some clones in this sample may be carry-over from other donors' samples. This chain's CDR3 is CASSLLRQGDSGANVLTF. The CDR3 nucleotides read TGTGCCAGCAGCTTATTGAGACAGGGCGACTCTGGGGCCAACGTCCTGACTTTC.